Each of the 14 T cell receptor beta chains below was sequenced from the same sample in a study of blood T cell repertoires in COVID-19. The data were produced by immunoSEQ multiplex PCR, yet TCRdb's version contains in-frame clones alone and is incomplete. The table includes about 130,000 clones, about 80% detected once. Input material: PBMCs or T cells enriched from blood (not recorded which). These receptors originate from a man aged 50-60 years who had recovered from COVID-19.

The V gene is TRBV10-2, the J gene TRBJ1-2, with TRBD1 as a possible D gene (5 bases). The CDR3 totals 16 residues. V lost 2 bases and J 4 bases, leaving 17 bases between the germline ends. Germline CDR1 reads WSHSY; CDR2 reads SAAADI. CDR3: CASSEVEGRLGYGYTF. The CDR3, as DNA: TGCGCCAGCAGTGAGGTGGAGGGGAGGCTAGGCTATGGCTACACCTTC.

In its sample, this clone was seen a few times. The chain couples TRBV7-9 to TRBJ1-5; tentative D call: TRBD1 (6 bases). The V end was cut by 5 bases, the J end by 3 bases, with 11 bases between. CDR1 SEHNR and CDR2 FQNEAQ come from the germline V gene (reference sequence). The CDR3 is 14 residues long. The CDR3 sequence is CASSTTGYNQPQHF. The CDR3, as DNA: TGTGCCAGCAGCACTACAGGGTACAATCAGCCCCAGCATTTT.

This chain uses TRBV7-8 with TRBJ1-6, with TRBD1 as a possible D gene (5 bases). CDR1 SGHVS and CDR2 FQNEAQ come from the germline V gene. The CDR3 loop spans 15 amino acids. Deletions cut 1 base from V and 3 bases from J, with 7 bases between. The CDR3 nucleotides are TGTGCCAGCAGCTTAGTGACAGTCTATAATTCACCCCTCCACTTT. It codes for CASSLVTVYNSPLHF.

The chain carries TRBV24-1 and TRBJ1-6; possibly TRBD1 for D (6 bases). CDR3 length: 15 amino acids. The germline V and J ends were trimmed by 5 bases and 5 bases, with 12 bases remaining between them. Germline-derived CDR1 and CDR2 are KGHDR and SFDVKD. This CDR3 is CATSAGRGDNSPLHF. The CDR3, as DNA: TGTGCCACCAGTGCCGGCAGGGGAGATAATTCACCCCTCCACTTT.

The rearrangement joins TRBV7-3 to TRBJ1-3; D call uncertain. The CDR3 runs to 17 residues. V was shortened by 0 bases and J by 0 bases, with 12 bases between the two germline ends. CDR1 SGHTA and CDR2 FQGTGA come from the germline V gene. The CDR3 region is CASSLTGSGSSGNTIYF. The CDR3 coding sequence is TGTGCCAGCAGCTTAACTGGGAGCGGTAGCTCTGGAAACACCATATATTTT.

V gene TRBV11-2 combines with J gene TRBJ2-1; maybe TRBD1 (5 bases). The CDR3 has 15 amino acids. Trimming left V 1 base short and J 0 bases short, with 7 bases between. Germline V gene sequence: CDR1 SGHAT, CDR2 FQNNGV. DNA of the CDR3: TGTGCCAGCAGCTTAGGACAGAGCTCCTACAATGAGCAGTTCTTC. This translates into CASSLGQSSYNEQFF. The full variable domain, completed using reference TRBV11-2 and TRBJ2-1, is EAGVAQSPRYKIIEKRQSVAFWCNPISGHATLYWYQQILGQGPKLLIQFQNNGVVDDSQLPKDRFSAERLKGVDSTLKIQPAKLEDSAVYLCASSLGQSSYNEQFFGPGTRLTVL.

The chain recombines TRBV3-1 (or the pseudogene TRBV3-2) with TRBJ2-1, with 8 bases fitting TRBD1. CDR1 is LGHDT and CDR2 is YNNKEL in the germline V gene (reference sequence). The J segment lost 7 bases and the V segment lost 2 bases, leaving 1 base of the junction unmatched. The CDR3 consists of 13 residues. The CDR3, as DNA: TGTGCCAGCAGCCAACAGGGGGCTAATGAGCAGTTCTTC. Encoded protein: CASSQQGANEQFF.

V usage is TRBV27 and J usage is TRBJ2-1; D ambiguous. The CDR3 covers 11 residues. Trimming shortened V by 4 bases and J by 10 bases, and 8 bases separated the two germline ends. Germline values: CDR1 MNHEY, CDR2 SMNVEV (reference sequence). CDR3 nucleotides: TGTGCCAGCAGTTCGGGTGGAGAGCAGTTCTTC. Its protein is CASSSGGEQFF.

The rearrangement joins TRBV3-1 (or the pseudogene TRBV3-2) to TRBJ2-7; 10 nucleotides align to TRBD2. V was clipped by 2 bases and J by 2 bases; unmatched bases: 6. Germline V CDR1 and CDR2: LGHDT, YNNKEL (reference sequence). CDR3 length: 16 amino acids. The CDR3 protein is CASSQSTSGDPYEQYF. The CDR3 bases are TGTGCCAGCAGCCAATCCACTAGCGGGGACCCCTACGAGCAGTACTTC.

The chain has TRBV5-4 and TRBJ1-6, with 7 bases aligning to TRBD1. The CDR3 is 13 residues long. Looked up from germline, CDR1 is SGHNT and CDR2 is YYREEE (reference sequence). Trimming at V came to 4 bases and at J to 13 bases, leaving 8 bases not matched to a gene. CDR3 sequence (DNA): TGTGCCAGCAGCGAAACAGGGGATCGGCCCCTCCACTTT. It encodes CASSETGDRPLHF.

The chain recombines TRBV12-5 with TRBJ1-1; 7 bases line up with TRBD1. The CDR3 loop spans 14 amino acids. V gave up 1 base and J gave up 4 bases; unmatched junction bases: 3. CDR1 is LGHNT, CDR2 FRNRAP, per germline. CDR3 in DNA: TGTGCTAGTGGTTTGGGAGGGGGCGTCACTGAAGCTTTCTTT. Translation gives CASGLGGGVTEAFF.

The DNA for the CDR3 is TGCGCCAGCAGCTTTGACAGGGACGACGCTGAAGCTTTCTTT. It specifies CASSFDRDDAEAFF. The chain is built from TRBV5-1 and TRBJ1-1; TRBD1 agrees at 7 bases. The CDR3 covers 14 residues. CDR1 and CDR2 from the germline V gene are SGHRS and YFSETQ. The trim removed 2 bases at V and 6 bases at J, leaving 7 bases unmatched. Supplemented by reference TRBV5-1 and TRBJ1-1, the full variable domain reads KAGVTQTPRYLIKTRGQQVTLSCSPISGHRSVSWYQQTPGQGLQFLFEYFSETQRNKGNFPGRFSGRQFSNSRSEMNVSTLELGDSALYLCASSFDRDDAEAFFGQGTRLTVV.

This clone appeared a single time. The chain couples TRBV27 to TRBJ2-5, with TRBD2 as a possible D gene (7 bases). The CDR3 consists of 13 residues. The germline V gene has CDR1 MNHEY and CDR2 SMNVEV (reference sequence). The V end lost 3 bases, the J end lost 5 bases, and 10 bases lay between the germline ends. CDR3 sequence: CASSLGGRETQYF. CDR3 in DNA: TGTGCCAGCAGTTTGGGGGGGCGTGAGACCCAGTACTTC.

The chain couples TRBV18 to TRBJ2-5; 7 bases align to TRBD2. Looked up from germline, CDR1 is KGHSH and CDR2 is LQKENI. The junction had 6 bases not matched to a gene; V was cut back by 3 bases and J by 5 bases. The CDR3 loop spans 14 amino acids. The CDR3 loop is CASSPSGDGETQYF. The CDR3 DNA reads as TGTGCCAGCTCACCGAGCGGGGACGGGGAGACCCAGTACTTC.